This T cell receptor (beta chain) originates from a study of T cell repertoires in cytomegalovirus infection. For the study at large: Indications of both CMV infection and matching HLA type were provided by public TCR beta signatures.

With respect to this clonotype: The antigen remains undetermined.

TCRdb re-called the reads with MiXCR, one entry per CDR3 protein. The repertoire holds approximately 110,000 distinct CDR3 sequences, with around 32% as singletons. The CDR3 loop spans 16 amino acids. Deletions cut 5 bases from V and 1 base from J, with 16 bases between. Specimen: CD8+ T cells from cultured PBMCs, collected from culture after CMV antigen stimulation. The chain links TRBV12-3 or TRBV12-4 to TRBJ2-3; D not certain. This TCR was sampled from a human donor in good health (CMV status not recorded). Some clones in this sample may be carry-over from other donors' samples. The CDR3 nucleotides read TGTGCCAGCAGTATACGAAGGGCCGGAGGCACAGATACGCAGTATTTT. Its protein is CASSIRRAGGTDTQYF.